The 10 T cell receptor beta chains below come from one sample, sequenced in a study of shared clonotypes between healthy human individuals. The protocol was immunoSEQ multiplex PCR, while the TCRdb copy is restricted to in-frame clones and leaves out a portion. The sample has about 490,000 clones, 60% to 85% seen once. Sequencing was carried out using PBMCs. The origin of the receptors is a middle-aged woman in good health. Some clones in this sample may be carry-over from other donors' samples.

This clone was picked up one time. V and J are TRBV7-9 and TRBJ2-5; 11 nucleotides align to TRBD2. CDR3 length equals 15 residues. From germline, CDR1 is SEHNR and CDR2 FQNEAQ (reference sequence). The J segment lost 3 bases and the V segment lost 1 base, leaving 1 base of the junction unmatched. The DNA for the CDR3 is TGTGCCAGCAGCTTAGTGACTAGCGGGAAAGAGACCCAGTACTTC. This encodes CASSLVTSGKETQYF.

This clone was seen just once. The V and J genes are TRBV28 and TRBJ1-2; D is possibly TRBD1 (5 bases). This CDR3 is 15 amino acids long. Trimming took 4 bases from V and 5 from J, leaving 17 bases between them. The germline V gene has CDR1 MDHEN and CDR2 SYDVKM. CDR3 sequence reads: CASSSGHSGGYGYTF. The CDR3 DNA reads TGTGCCAGCAGTTCCGGACATTCCGGGGGGTATGGCTACACCTTC.

V gene TRBV6-5 combines with J gene TRBJ2-1; 11 bases line up with TRBD2. The CDR3 totals 16 residues. Germline CDR1 is MNHEY and CDR2 is SVGAGI. V lost 3 bases, J lost 9 bases, and 10 bases stayed unmatched. The CDR3 reads CASSYTSGSFGSEQFF. In DNA form, the CDR3 reads TGTGCCAGCAGTTATACTAGCGGGAGTTTCGGTAGTGAGCAGTTCTTC.

The rearrangement joins TRBV11-2 to TRBJ2-7; 14 bases align to TRBD2. CDR1 SGHAT and CDR2 FQNNGV come from the germline V gene. V was clipped by 2 bases and J by 9 bases; unmatched bases: 15. This CDR3 has 18 residues. DNA of the CDR3: TGTGCCAGCAGCTTACGGGGACTAGCGGGAGTAGGGCCTTTGGGGCAGTACTTC. Its translation: CASSLRGLAGVGPLGQYF.

The chain uses TRBV30 and TRBJ1-6, with TRBD1 matching over 8 bases. This CDR3 comprises 14 residues. The ends lost 5 bases at V and 9 bases at J; junction bases unmatched: 9. CDR1 and CDR2 (germline): GTSNPN, SVGIG (reference sequence). This chain's CDR3 is CAWGLQGARSPLHF. As DNA, the CDR3 is TGTGCCTGGGGGCTTCAGGGGGCGCGTTCACCCCTCCACTTT.

The chain carries TRBV6-5 and TRBJ2-4; D uncertain. The CDR3 has 13 residues. Germline CDR1 is MNHEY and CDR2 is SVGAGI. V gave up 7 bases and J gave up 0 bases, with 7 bases separating them. The CDR3 loop reads CASMPVAKNIQYF. Here the CDR3 DNA reads TGTGCCAGCATGCCCGTAGCCAAAAACATTCAGTACTTC.

The chain uses TRBV5-4 and TRBJ2-2; D might be TRBD2 (7 bases). Trimming pared 4 bases from V and 6 bases from J, leaving 16 bases between. The CDR3 has 15 residues. Germline V gene sequence: CDR1 SGHNT, CDR2 YYREEE (reference sequence). Here the CDR3 reads CASSPPGGLAGELFF. The CDR3 DNA reads as TGTGCCAGCAGCCCCCCCGGGGGGCTCGCCGGGGAGCTGTTTTTT.

J is TRBJ1-5 and V is TRBV4-2; TRBD1 might be the D (6 bases). The CDR3 covers 16 residues. In germline, CDR1 is LGHNA, CDR2 YNFKEQ. V was clipped by 4 bases and J by 0 bases, with 13 bases between them. CDR3 amino acids: CASSLEGDRSNQPQHF. The CDR3 DNA sequence: TGTGCCAGCAGCCTAGAGGGGGACCGTAGCAATCAGCCCCAGCATTTT.

The chain combines TRBV5-4 with TRBJ2-3; the match to TRBD2 covers 11 bases. CDR3 size: 16 residues. Germline CDR1 reads SGHNT; CDR2 reads YYREEE (reference sequence). V was pared by 5 bases and J by 1 base, with 6 bases of the junction left unmatched. The DNA of the CDR3 is TGTGCCAGCAGGCGGGGGACTAGCGGTCGCACAGATACGCAGTATTTT. This sequence encodes CASRRGTSGRTDTQYF.

The CDR3 protein is CASSVAGEDTQYF. CDR3 DNA: TGTGCCAGCAGCGTAGCTGGGGAGGATACGCAGTATTTT. The V gene is TRBV9, the J gene TRBJ2-3, with a tentative D call TRBD2 (5 bases). CDR3 length equals 13 residues. Germline loops: CDR1 SGDLS, CDR2 YYNGEE. Trimming cost V 0 bases and J 6 bases, with 8 bases left between them.